This is a list of T cell receptor beta chains from one sample in a study of blood T cell repertoires in COVID-19. Produced via immunoSEQ multiplex PCR; TCRdb's table is partial and in-frame only. Of nearly 110,000 clones in the sample, 80% were seen once. Sequences were obtained from peripheral blood. These receptors came from a man aged 70 or older with acute or convalescent COVID-19. Both conserved end residues are trimmed from each CDR3. Size values are once, few and many counts, or a class for expanded clones, and some rows have none.

abundance	j_gene	v_gene	CDR3aa
-	TRBJ2-7	TRBV23-1	ASSQGGSAYEQY
-	TRBJ1-2	TRBV14	ASSQDLSYGYT
once	TRBJ2-3	TRBV5-6	ASSFPSGRGY
-	TRBJ1-1	TRBV4-1	ASSHLDRWNTEAF
-	TRBJ2-7	TRBV6-5	ASGGLAGIYEQY
-	TRBJ2-1	TRBV15	ATSRDRGSYNEQF
-	TRBJ1-5	TRBV6-6	ASSPRGTPARTSNQPQH
-	TRBJ1-5	TRBV6-2/TRBV6-3	ASSYSGGAGQPQH
few	TRBJ1-5	TRBV10-3	AISESKVGGNQPQH
-	TRBJ1-2	TRBV12-3/TRBV12-4	ASSFPWRDGYT
-	TRBJ1-2	TRBV19	ASSIVPNYGYT
few	TRBJ2-7	TRBV11-1	ASSSLDANSYEQY
-	TRBJ1-3	TRBV19	ASTIHYRSASGNTIY
-	TRBJ1-6	TRBV6-2/TRBV6-3	ASSRQGEKPLH
-	TRBJ2-7	TRBV7-9	ASSLLAEGEQY
-	TRBJ1-4	TRBV4-1	ASSQEGAGGGKLF
-	TRBJ1-1	TRBV10-3	AIRLTGWATEAF
-	TRBJ1-4	TRBV18	ASSGGARDELF
-	TRBJ1-6	TRBV11-3	ASSRQGDSPLH
-	TRBJ1-5	TRBV7-2	ASSFENSDQPQH
-	TRBJ1-1	TRBV25-1	ASSDRAGTEAF
-	TRBJ1-1	TRBV15	ATSRAGNSEAF
-	TRBJ1-6	TRBV7-9	ASRGQHNSPLH
few	TRBJ1-1	TRBV2	ASKIVLSGNTEAF
-	TRBJ2-3	TRBV9	ASSANTDTQY
-	TRBJ2-2	TRBV7-2	ASLQGLPGAGELF
-	TRBJ2-3	TRBV5-1	ASSYSSGGASNTQY
-	TRBJ2-2	TRBV7-3	ASSFPGTGRTGELF
few	TRBJ2-7	TRBV10-3	AISSTGDYEQY
-	TRBJ1-5	TRBV6-5	ASSREQGGSQPQH
-	TRBJ1-6	TRBV27	ASSAREGASSPLH
-	TRBJ2-7	TRBV6-2/TRBV6-3	ASSYSGSYEQY
-	TRBJ1-5	TRBV19	ASSNAGGSQPQH
-	TRBJ1-5	TRBV7-8	ASSRLGQSHQPQH
-	TRBJ1-5	TRBV7-9	ASSLDGQGHQPQH
-	TRBJ1-2	TRBV3-1/TRBV3-2	ASSQGGGGNYGYT